This T cell receptor (beta chain) stems from a study of blood T cell repertoires in COVID-19. Study in general: The analysed material was cDNA or gDNA that came from T cells, B-cell-depleted T cells, or PBMCs.

The CDR3 spans 14 residues. Germline V lookup: CDR1 LNHDA, CDR2 SQIVND (reference sequence). Trimming left V 7 bases short and J 0 bases short, with 10 bases between. Sequencing was performed with immunoSEQ multiplex PCR; in TCRdb, only in-frame clones are kept and a portion is missing. This sample carries about 260,000 clones, about 89% of them seen once, and the ten largest clones take over 1.2%. Sequencing was performed on peripheral blood. This rearrangement joins TRBV19 to TRBJ1-3; tentatively, D is TRBD1 (5 bases). This clonotype originated in a woman in her 40s who had recovered from COVID-19. In DNA, the CDR3 is TGTGCCAGTATTCACAGGAGCTCTGGAAACACCATATATTTT. Its protein product is CASIHRSSGNTIYF.